The 22 T cell receptor beta chains presented below share a single source sample, sequenced in a study of CD8 T cells in Susac syndrome. Random hexamers were used to reverse transcribe about 0.45 to 1 ug of RNA. TCRdb independently ran MiXCR on the immunoSEQ multiplex PCR reads; one entry per CDR3 protein. The table lists approximately 120,000 distinct CDR3 sequences, approximately 95% of them singletons. Sequenced: CD8+ T cells from PBMCs. These receptors were taken from a human donor with multiple sclerosis.

V is TRBV2 and J is TRBJ1-2; unclear D gene. Trimming took 6 bases from V and 2 from J, leaving 16 bases between them. Germline V lookup: CDR1 SNHLY, CDR2 FYNNEI. The CDR3 covers 15 residues. For the CDR3, the DNA is TGTGCCAGCAGGACTTTTGATTCGCTCAACTATGGCTACACCTTC. It is translated as CASRTFDSLNYGYTF.

The chain combines TRBV24-1 with TRBJ2-3; no firm D call. Between the trimmed V and J ends, which lost 8 bases and 1 base, there was a span of 9 bases. The CDR3 is made up of 13 amino acids. Germline V CDR1 and CDR2: KGHDR, SFDVKD. The CDR3, as DNA: TGTGCCACCAATGGCGGACGCACAGATACGCAGTATTTT. Its protein is CATNGGRTDTQYF.

The V and J genes are TRBV12-3 or TRBV12-4 and TRBJ2-3, with 7 bases aligning to TRBD2. This CDR3 comprises 14 residues. Trimming at V came to 5 bases and at J to 2 bases, leaving 4 bases not matched to a gene. In DNA form, the CDR3 reads TGTGCCAGCAGTCTACTAGCGCTCACAGATACGCAGTATTTT. Residues: CASSLLALTDTQYF.

This chain's CDR3 is CASSRENMNTEAFF. DNA of the CDR3: TGTGCCAGCAGCCGGGAAAACATGAACACTGAAGCTTTCTTT. The V and J genes are TRBV13 and TRBJ1-1; unclear D gene. This CDR3 region has 14 residues. The V gene lost 5 bases and the J gene lost 0 bases, with 10 bases spanning the gap. CDR1 PRHDT and CDR2 FYEKMQ come from the germline V gene (reference sequence).

The J gene is TRBJ1-4, the V gene TRBV12-3 or TRBV12-4, with a weak D call TRBD1 (5 bases). The V end was cut by 6 bases, the J end by 6 bases, with 8 bases between. The CDR3 covers 12 residues. The chain's CDR3 is CASRGVHEKLFF. The CDR3 DNA is TGTGCCAGCAGGGGGGTACATGAAAAACTGTTTTTT.

CDR3 sequence reads: CSAVGRDNYNEQFF. The CDR3, as DNA: TGCAGCGCGGTGGGGAGGGACAATTACAATGAGCAGTTCTTC. This chain uses TRBV29-1 with TRBJ2-1; D perhaps matches TRBD2 (7 bases). CDR1 and CDR2 (germline): SQVTM, ANQGSEA. V lost 7 bases and J lost 4, with 17 bases in between. The CDR3 totals 14 residues.

J is TRBJ2-7 and V is TRBV4-1; D is perhaps TRBD1 or TRBD2 (7 bases each). Trimming took 0 bases from V and 4 from J, leaving 16 bases between them. From germline, CDR1 is MGHRA and CDR2 YSYEKL. The CDR3 totals 16 residues. CDR3 DNA: TGCGCCAGCAGCCAAGATCCGGCAGGGGGGGTTTACGAGCAGTACTTC. Translated, it gives CASSQDPAGGVYEQYF.

This clonotype was picked up one time. V usage is TRBV2 and J usage is TRBJ1-2; unclear D gene. V was shortened by 3 bases and J by 7 bases, with 21 bases between the two germline ends. The CDR3 is 16 amino acids. CDR1 is SNHLY and CDR2 is FYNNEI in the germline V gene. The CDR3 is CASSDVTTGQPGGYTF. As DNA, the CDR3 is TGTGCCAGCAGTGACGTTACAACGGGCCAGCCCGGTGGCTACACCTTC. Full variable domain (outside the CDR3, taken from reference TRBV2 and TRBJ1-2): EPEVTQTPSHQVTQMGQEVILRCVPISNHLYFYWYRQILGQKVEFLVSFYNNEISEKSEIFDDQFSVERPDGSNFTLKIRSTKLEDSAMYFCASSDVTTGQPGGYTFGSGTRLTVV.

The chain recombines TRBV30 with TRBJ2-1, with 8 positions matching TRBD2. The length of the CDR3 is 15 residues. J gave up 10 bases and V 3 bases, and 14 bases lay outside the gene matches. Germline CDR1 GTSNPN, CDR2 SVGIG (reference sequence). CDR3 nucleotide sequence: TGTGCCTGGAGAAATGAGGGTAGCGGGGTAGGAGAGCAGTTCTTC. Translated, it gives CAWRNEGSGVGEQFF.

V and J are TRBV7-9 and TRBJ2-5; TRBD2 matches at 9 bases. This CDR3 has 17 residues. The germline gives CDR1 SEHNR, CDR2 FQNEAQ (reference sequence). Trimming cost V 3 bases and J 5 bases; bases outside gene matches: 13. The CDR3 nucleotides read TGTGCCAGCAGCTTTGGGACTAGCCAAGGGTTGTGGGAGACCCAGTACTTC. It yields the protein CASSFGTSQGLWETQYF.

V is TRBV9 and J is TRBJ1-1; D not certain. Deletions cut 2 bases from V and 3 bases from J, with 11 bases between. The germline CDR1 and CDR2 sequences are SGDLS and YYNGEE. The CDR3 has 14 amino acids. The CDR3 DNA reads as TGTGCCAGCAGCGTCAAAAACGGGGACACTGAAGCTTTCTTT. This translates into CASSVKNGDTEAFF.

V gene TRBV7-2 combines with J gene TRBJ2-3; D is ambiguous. The CDR3 contains 12 residues. CDR1 is SGHTA, CDR2 FQGNSA, per germline. V dropped 5 bases and J dropped 11 bases, with 14 bases sitting between them. The CDR3 DNA follows: TGTGCCAGCAGCCCCCCTCGTGGGATGCAGTATTTT. Residues: CASSPPRGMQYF.

This chain joins TRBV7-6 and TRBJ2-3; D is uncertain. The CDR3 has 13 amino acids. The germline gives CDR1 SGHVS, CDR2 FNYEAQ. Trimming took off 1 base at V and 2 bases at J, with 4 bases between the two ends. As DNA, the CDR3 is TGTGCCAGCAGCTTAGACCTCACAGATACGCAGTATTTT. Its protein is CASSLDLTDTQYF.

V usage is TRBV6-6 and J usage is TRBJ2-5; no clear D. The CDR3 length is 11 residues. V was pared by 8 bases and J by 5 bases, with 9 bases between. Germline values: CDR1 MNHNY, CDR2 SVGAGI (reference sequence). CDR3 protein: CASLVGETQYF. The CDR3 region has the DNA TGTGCCAGCTTAGTTGGGGAGACCCAGTACTTC.

This clonotype was counted a single time. The chain has TRBV2 and TRBJ1-5, with a tentative D call TRBD1 (6 bases). This CDR3 is 16 amino acids long. V lost 7 bases to trimming and J lost 4 bases, with 20 bases between them. CDR1 is SNHLY and CDR2 is FYNNEI in the germline V gene. The CDR3 DNA is TGTGCCAGCAAGGCCGGCGCCTTACAGGGAAATCAGCCCCAGCATTTT. It is translated as CASKAGALQGNQPQHF.

The table lists this clonotype with a few counts. The chain carries TRBV12-5 and TRBJ1-5, with D unclear. Trimming removed 0 bases from V and 6 bases from J, with 12 bases in between. The CDR3 is 15 amino acids. Germline V gives CDR1 LGHNT, CDR2 FRNRAP. The CDR3 reads CASGLVAPGGQPQHF. CDR3 sequence (DNA): TGTGCTAGTGGTTTGGTGGCCCCGGGAGGTCAGCCCCAGCATTTT.

The genes are TRBV18 and TRBJ1-1; tentatively, D is TRBD1 (6 bases). Trimming took off 0 bases at V and 0 bases at J, with 11 bases between the two ends. Germline lookup yields CDR1 KGHSH and CDR2 LQKENI. The CDR3 has 16 amino acids. The CDR3 nucleotides are TGTGCCAGCTCACCACCCGGGGGCCCCTTGAACACTGAAGCTTTCTTT. Translated: CASSPPGGPLNTEAFF.

This chain joins TRBV27 and TRBJ2-1; TRBD2 agrees at 8 bases. The J segment lost 3 bases and the V segment lost 5 bases, leaving 0 bases of the junction unmatched. The germline gives CDR1 MNHEY, CDR2 SMNVEV (reference sequence). The CDR3 is 13 residues long. This chain's CDR3 is CASSRGGYNEQFF. Written as DNA, the CDR3 is TGTGCCAGCAGTCGGGGGGGCTACAATGAGCAGTTCTTC.

The V and J genes are TRBV28 and TRBJ1-2; 8 positions match TRBD1. CDR3 size: 13 residues. Germline V lookup: CDR1 MDHEN, CDR2 SYDVKM. J was trimmed by 5 bases and V by 6 bases; bases with no gene match: 5. The CDR3 here is CASRPGGEYGYTF. DNA for the CDR3: TGTGCCAGCAGACCAGGGGGCGAGTATGGCTACACCTTC.

V is TRBV6-2 or TRBV6-3 and J is TRBJ2-7; maybe TRBD1 (6 bases). Germline values: CDR1 MNHEY, CDR2 SVGEGT. V lost 3 bases and J lost 4, with 13 bases in between. CDR3 length: 14 residues. The CDR3 spells CASSYGGSEYEQYV. The CDR3 DNA reads as TGTGCCAGCAGTTATGGGGGCAGCGAATACGAGCAGTACGTC.

The CDR3, as DNA: TGTGCCAGCTCACCAACTTCGGAACAAGAGACCCAGTACTTC. Translating it yields CASSPTSEQETQYF. V and J are TRBV18 and TRBJ2-5, with D unclear. Germline V gene sequence: CDR1 KGHSH, CDR2 LQKENI. Trimming stripped 2 bases from V and 2 bases from J, with 9 bases between. The CDR3 loop spans 14 amino acids.

The gene calls are TRBV6-4 and TRBJ2-7; 8 nucleotides match TRBD2. Germline trimming cut 6 bases from V and 2 bases from J; bases unmatched to any gene: 18. Germline V CDR1 and CDR2: MRHNA, SNTAGT. This CDR3 has 18 residues. CDR3 nucleotides: TGTGCCAGCAGGGCTACTACCGGGTCTTTACTAGCGGCCTACGAGCAGTACGTC. Translating gives CASRATTGSLLAAYEQYV.